Listed below are T cell receptor beta chains from one sample, sequenced in a study of blood T cell repertoires in COVID-19. TCRdb keeps only in-frame clones here, not all; method: immunoSEQ multiplex PCR. The profile shows about 120,000 clones, 77% of them singletons. The material sequenced was peripheral blood. These receptors were collected from a human donor in a cohort sampled during active COVID-19. The CDR3 runs from the conserved cysteine through the conserved F or W. Fields, in order: V gene, J gene, D gene, clone size, CDR3 DNA, CDR3 protein. A D gene is named only where the DNA matches it firmly. The size of a clone is reported for some rows only, either as once, few or many, or as a class for expanded clones.

v_call: TRBV10-1
j_call: TRBJ2-7
d_call: -
clone_size: -
cdr3_nt: TGCGCCAGCAGTGAGTCGGACATTTACGAGCAGTACTTC
cdr3_aa: CASSESDIYEQYF

v_call: TRBV15
j_call: TRBJ2-7
d_call: TRBD1
clone_size: few
cdr3_nt: TGTGCCACCAGCACAGGGGGCACCTACGAGCAGTACTTC
cdr3_aa: CATSTGGTYEQYF

v_call: TRBV28
j_call: TRBJ2-7
d_call: TRBD1
clone_size: once
cdr3_nt: TGTGCCAGCAGTTTAGGCAGGGGGCGGGACGAGCAGTACTTC
cdr3_aa: CASSLGRGRDEQYF

v_call: TRBV19
j_call: TRBJ2-7
d_call: TRBD1
clone_size: -
cdr3_nt: TGTGCCAGTAGTGTCAGACAGGGGCTCTACGAGCAGTACTTC
cdr3_aa: CASSVRQGLYEQYF

v_call: TRBV11-3
j_call: TRBJ2-7
d_call: -
clone_size: -
cdr3_nt: TGTGCCAGCAGCTTAGGCCCCGGTTACGAGCAGTACTTC
cdr3_aa: CASSLGPGYEQYF

v_call: TRBV7-2
j_call: TRBJ1-1
d_call: -
clone_size: -
cdr3_nt: TGTGCCAGCAGCCTCCTACAGATGAACACTGAAGCTTTCTTT
cdr3_aa: CASSLLQMNTEAFF

v_call: TRBV30
j_call: TRBJ1-6
d_call: -
clone_size: -
cdr3_nt: TGTGCCCGACAAGACCCCTACAATAATTCACCCCTCCACTTT
cdr3_aa: CARQDPYNNSPLHF

v_call: TRBV7-8
j_call: TRBJ2-7
d_call: TRBD2
clone_size: -
cdr3_nt: TGTGCCAGCAGCTTGAGCGGGATGGGAGCCTACGAGCAGTACTTC
cdr3_aa: CASSLSGMGAYEQYF

v_call: TRBV7-9
j_call: TRBJ1-6
d_call: -
clone_size: -
cdr3_nt: TGTGCCAGCAGCTTGGGGGGATCACCCCTCCACTTT
cdr3_aa: CASSLGGSPLHF

v_call: TRBV7-9
j_call: TRBJ1-4
d_call: -
clone_size: -
cdr3_nt: TGTGCCAGCAGCTTAGGACAGTCGAATGAAAAACTGTTTTTT
cdr3_aa: CASSLGQSNEKLFF

v_call: TRBV2
j_call: TRBJ1-1
d_call: -
clone_size: -
cdr3_nt: TGTGCCACCCGACGGGACACTGAAGCTTTCTTT
cdr3_aa: CATRRDTEAFF

v_call: TRBV28
j_call: TRBJ2-1
d_call: -
clone_size: -
cdr3_nt: TGTGCCTGCGACAGGTTCGACAATGAGCAGTTCTTC
cdr3_aa: CACDRFDNEQFF

v_call: TRBV2
j_call: TRBJ1-6
d_call: -
clone_size: -
cdr3_nt: TGTGCCAGCACCCAAGGAGGAAATCGATATAATTCACCCCTCCACTTT
cdr3_aa: CASTQGGNRYNSPLHF

v_call: TRBV3-1/TRBV3-2
j_call: TRBJ1-1
d_call: -
clone_size: -
cdr3_nt: TGTGCCAGCAGCCCAATACAGGCGTCAAACACTGAAGCTTTCTTT
cdr3_aa: CASSPIQASNTEAFF

v_call: TRBV5-4
j_call: TRBJ1-2
d_call: TRBD1
clone_size: -
cdr3_nt: TGTGCCAGCAGCTTGTGGGTTTCACAGGGGGCCCTCTATGGCTACACCTTC
cdr3_aa: CASSLWVSQGALYGYTF

v_call: TRBV30
j_call: TRBJ2-7
d_call: TRBD2
clone_size: -
cdr3_nt: TGTGCCTTCCACCCTCCCAGCGGGAGATTGTTCGAGCAGTACTTC
cdr3_aa: CAFHPPSGRLFEQYF

v_call: TRBV18
j_call: TRBJ1-1
d_call: -
clone_size: -
cdr3_nt: TGTGCCAGCTCACCACCAAGGGGGATGAACACTGAAGCTTTCTTT
cdr3_aa: CASSPPRGMNTEAFF

v_call: TRBV19
j_call: TRBJ1-1
d_call: -
clone_size: -
cdr3_nt: TGTGCCAGTAGTATCCTACTTTTAAACGGGGGTAACACTGAAGCTTTCTTT
cdr3_aa: CASSILLLNGGNTEAFF

v_call: TRBV7-6
j_call: TRBJ2-7
d_call: TRBD2
clone_size: once
cdr3_nt: TGTGCCAGCAGCCGAGGTGCTAGCGGGGCCTACGAGCAGTACTTC
cdr3_aa: CASSRGASGAYEQYF

v_call: TRBV6-2/TRBV6-3
j_call: TRBJ2-7
d_call: TRBD1
clone_size: -
cdr3_nt: TGTGCCAGCAGTTGGGACAGCACCTACGAGCAGTACTTC
cdr3_aa: CASSWDSTYEQYF

v_call: TRBV18
j_call: TRBJ1-1
d_call: TRBD1
clone_size: -
cdr3_nt: TGTGCCAGCTCACTGGACAGGGTCGGGAACACTGAAGCTTTCTTT
cdr3_aa: CASSLDRVGNTEAFF

v_call: TRBV7-2
j_call: TRBJ2-7
d_call: TRBD2
clone_size: -
cdr3_nt: TGTGCCAGCAGCTCCAGGACTAGCGGCCACTACGAGCAGTACTTC
cdr3_aa: CASSSRTSGHYEQYF

v_call: TRBV4-1
j_call: TRBJ2-7
d_call: -
clone_size: once
cdr3_nt: TGCGCCAGCAGCCAAGGGGGCCCCAGTCGGTACGAGCAGTACTTC
cdr3_aa: CASSQGGPSRYEQYF

v_call: TRBV30
j_call: TRBJ1-1
d_call: -
clone_size: -
cdr3_nt: TGTGCCTGGAGCCTAGGGAGGGAGAACACTGAAGCTTTCTTT
cdr3_aa: CAWSLGRENTEAFF

v_call: TRBV11-2
j_call: TRBJ1-4
d_call: -
clone_size: few
cdr3_nt: TGTGCCAGCAGCTTAGGACCAGGTGGGGGGGGAGAAAAACTGTTTTTT
cdr3_aa: CASSLGPGGGGEKLFF

v_call: TRBV5-6
j_call: TRBJ2-7
d_call: -
clone_size: -
cdr3_nt: TGTGCCAGCAGCTTGGGGGAGGCCCCCTACGAGCAGTACTTC
cdr3_aa: CASSLGEAPYEQYF

v_call: TRBV28
j_call: TRBJ2-1
d_call: -
clone_size: -
cdr3_nt: TGTGCCAGCAGTTTCGCCGGGGGGCCCTACAATGAGCAGTTCTTC
cdr3_aa: CASSFAGGPYNEQFF

v_call: TRBV5-1
j_call: TRBJ2-2
d_call: TRBD2
clone_size: -
cdr3_nt: TGCGCCAGCAGCCCGGGGGGGACATTTACCGGGGAGCTGTTTTTT
cdr3_aa: CASSPGGTFTGELFF

v_call: TRBV2
j_call: TRBJ1-1
d_call: -
clone_size: -
cdr3_nt: TGTGCCAGCGCTGTAGGCCTCCGCGGGGCTGAAGCTTTCTTT
cdr3_aa: CASAVGLRGAEAFF

v_call: TRBV7-9
j_call: TRBJ2-5
d_call: -
clone_size: once
cdr3_nt: TGTGCCAGCAGCTTATGGCCAGAAAACCAAGAGACCCAGTACTTC
cdr3_aa: CASSLWPENQETQYF

v_call: TRBV21-1
j_call: TRBJ2-4
d_call: -
clone_size: -
cdr3_nt: TGTGCCAGCTGCGGACAGGCCTTTGCTTTAGCCAAAAACATTCAGTACTTC
cdr3_aa: CASCGQAFALAKNIQYF

v_call: TRBV11-2
j_call: TRBJ1-1
d_call: -
clone_size: -
cdr3_nt: TGTGCCAGCAGCTTGGACACCTCGAACACTGAAGCTTTCTTT
cdr3_aa: CASSLDTSNTEAFF

v_call: TRBV28
j_call: TRBJ2-7
d_call: TRBD2
clone_size: -
cdr3_nt: TGTGCCACCATGCTGGGGGGGAGGAACGAGCAGTACTTC
cdr3_aa: CATMLGGRNEQYF

v_call: TRBV5-4
j_call: TRBJ2-7
d_call: -
clone_size: once
cdr3_nt: TGTGCCAGCAGCTTGTTCAGGGGACAACCCTACGAGCAGTACTTC
cdr3_aa: CASSLFRGQPYEQYF

v_call: TRBV29-1
j_call: TRBJ2-5
d_call: TRBD1
clone_size: -
cdr3_nt: TGCAGCGTTGAGAGACAGGGGGGAGAGACCCAGTACTTC
cdr3_aa: CSVERQGGETQYF

v_call: TRBV4-2
j_call: TRBJ2-1
d_call: TRBD1
clone_size: -
cdr3_nt: TGTGCCAGCAGCCAAGTCCAGGGGGTCTACAATGAGCAGTTCTTC
cdr3_aa: CASSQVQGVYNEQFF

v_call: TRBV28
j_call: TRBJ1-2
d_call: -
clone_size: once
cdr3_nt: TGTGCCAGCAGTTTTGAGCTTTATGGCTACACCTTC
cdr3_aa: CASSFELYGYTF

v_call: TRBV20-1
j_call: TRBJ1-6
d_call: TRBD1
clone_size: many
cdr3_nt: TGCAGTGCTAATGACGTGGGACAGGAGAATTCACCCCTCCACTTT
cdr3_aa: CSANDVGQENSPLHF

v_call: TRBV7-2
j_call: TRBJ1-2
d_call: -
clone_size: -
cdr3_nt: TGTGCCAGCAGCTTAGCGCATCAGGGCCCCTATGGCTACACCTTC
cdr3_aa: CASSLAHQGPYGYTF

v_call: TRBV2
j_call: TRBJ2-7
d_call: TRBD2
clone_size: -
cdr3_nt: TGTGCCAGCAGTGATTCCCGGACTAGCGGCCTTTACGAGCAGTACTTC
cdr3_aa: CASSDSRTSGLYEQYF

v_call: TRBV5-1
j_call: TRBJ1-1
d_call: -
clone_size: few
cdr3_nt: TGCGCCAGCGCCTCAGGGACTTTAATCACTGAAGCTTTCTTT
cdr3_aa: CASASGTLITEAFF

v_call: TRBV19
j_call: TRBJ2-7
d_call: -
clone_size: few
cdr3_nt: TGTGCCAGTAGTATCGGACTTACCCTTTACGAGCAGTACTTC
cdr3_aa: CASSIGLTLYEQYF

v_call: TRBV18
j_call: TRBJ1-2
d_call: -
clone_size: -
cdr3_nt: TGTGCCAGCTCACCGGATGGAGGGATCAGCTACACCTTC
cdr3_aa: CASSPDGGISYTF

v_call: TRBV14
j_call: TRBJ2-7
d_call: -
clone_size: -
cdr3_nt: TGTGCCAGCAGCCCGAGGTCCAATATCTACGAGCAGTACTTC
cdr3_aa: CASSPRSNIYEQYF

v_call: TRBV18
j_call: TRBJ1-2
d_call: -
clone_size: few
cdr3_nt: TGTGCCAGCCAGCGGGACATTCAGGATGGCTACACCTTC
cdr3_aa: CASQRDIQDGYTF

v_call: TRBV5-1
j_call: TRBJ2-7
d_call: -
clone_size: -
cdr3_nt: TGCGCCAGCAGCCTCCTGACCACCGGGGGCGAGCAGTACTTC
cdr3_aa: CASSLLTTGGEQYF

v_call: TRBV24-1
j_call: TRBJ2-3
d_call: TRBD1
clone_size: -
cdr3_nt: TGTGCCACCAGTGACCAGACCGGGACAGGAAACACAGATACGCAGTATTTT
cdr3_aa: CATSDQTGTGNTDTQYF

v_call: TRBV11-3
j_call: TRBJ2-7
d_call: -
clone_size: -
cdr3_nt: TGTGCCAGCAGCTATTCGTATGGCGGGAACTACGAGCAGTACTTC
cdr3_aa: CASSYSYGGNYEQYF

v_call: TRBV7-6
j_call: TRBJ2-2
d_call: TRBD1
clone_size: -
cdr3_nt: TGTGCCAGCAGCTTAGGGACAGGGGATACCGGGGAGCTGTTTTTT
cdr3_aa: CASSLGTGDTGELFF

v_call: TRBV19
j_call: TRBJ2-6
d_call: -
clone_size: few
cdr3_nt: TGTGCCAGTAGTGTCCCGACTTCTGGGGCCAACGTCCTGACTTTC
cdr3_aa: CASSVPTSGANVLTF

v_call: TRBV9
j_call: TRBJ1-5
d_call: -
clone_size: -
cdr3_nt: TGTGCCAGCAGCGTGGCAGGGACTAATCAGCCCCAGCATTTT
cdr3_aa: CASSVAGTNQPQHF

v_call: TRBV19
j_call: TRBJ1-1
d_call: -
clone_size: -
cdr3_nt: TGTGCCAGTAGTATCCGGGGAACTGAAGCTTTCTTT
cdr3_aa: CASSIRGTEAFF

v_call: TRBV4-1
j_call: TRBJ2-7
d_call: TRBD1
clone_size: few
cdr3_nt: TGCGCCAGCAGCCCCCGGGACAGGGGGCACTACGAGCAGTACTTC
cdr3_aa: CASSPRDRGHYEQYF